This TCR beta chain was obtained from a study of human T cells and chemical hapten exposure. As for the study in general: Diphenylcyclopropenone was applied weekly to patients' scalps across the roughly 23-week study. The study, taken as a whole, reports: Significantly more large CDR3 similarity clusters arose among expanded TCRs than among controls.

Time point meaning: pre-sensitization, week 0. Described treatment: therapeutic diphenylcyclopropenone sensitization with weekly scalp DPC. Per the original methods: Between about 23,224 and 750,000 TCRs appeared in each sample, and the median stood at around 92,000. TCRdb re-derived calls from the RACE reads in MiXCR, one entry per CDR3 protein. The V and J calls and clone size are TCRdb's, not the authors'. The data show some 84,000 distinct CDR3 sequences, 8.5% seen once. The CDR3 is 15 amino acids. Germline values: CDR1 LGHNA, CDR2 YSLEER. Trimming stripped 4 bases from V and 2 bases from J, with 12 bases between. This clonotype was detected a few times. Its antigen is undetermined.

The sequence derives from a middle-aged man with alopecia areata. Some clones in this sample may be carry-over from other donors' samples. This rearrangement joins TRBV4-3 to TRBJ1-3; D ambiguous. Here the sequenced sample was whole blood, taken in connection with sensitization to the hapten diphenylcyclopropenone (DPC). CDR3 DNA sequence: TGCGCCAGCAGCCGAGCCGGGTCCCCTGGAAACACCATATATTTT. Translation gives CASSRAGSPGNTIYF.